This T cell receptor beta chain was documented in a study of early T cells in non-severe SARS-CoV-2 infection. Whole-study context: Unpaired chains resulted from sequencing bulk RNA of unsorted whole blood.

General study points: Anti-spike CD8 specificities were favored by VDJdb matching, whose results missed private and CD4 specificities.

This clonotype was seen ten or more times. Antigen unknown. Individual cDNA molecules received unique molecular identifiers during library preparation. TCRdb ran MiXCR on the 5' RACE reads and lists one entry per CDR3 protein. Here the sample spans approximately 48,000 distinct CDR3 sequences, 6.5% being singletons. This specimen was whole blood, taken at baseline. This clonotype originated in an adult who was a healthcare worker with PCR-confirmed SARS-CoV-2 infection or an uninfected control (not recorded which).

The CDR3 DNA sequence: TGCAGTGCGAGACCCCTTCCCAGCCGGTACAGGGGAGGGAACGAGCAGTACTTC. This encodes CSARPLPSRYRGGNEQYF. V and J are TRBV20-1 and TRBJ2-7, with D perhaps assigned TRBD1 or TRBD2 (7 bases each). Germline V CDR1 and CDR2: DFQATT, SNEGSKA (reference sequence). Trimming took 6 bases from V and 5 from J, leaving 32 bases between them. The CDR3 is 18 amino acids.